A single sample gave rise to the 13 T cell receptor beta chains below, sequenced in a study of blood T cell repertoires in COVID-19 (dated by TCRdb to the early 2020s). The library was built by means of the immunoSEQ multiplex PCR assay. TCRdb holds this immuneACCESS table with in-frame rearrangements only. Some clones are missing; in checked studies, unresolved V genes explain under half, and the rest has no known cause. In this sample the table shows 450,000 to 500,000 clones, approximately 83% of which occur a single time. Approximately 3% of the sample rests with the top ten. The sequenced sample was peripheral blood. All receptors derive from a human donor in a cohort sampled during active COVID-19.

The chain is built from TRBV6-6 and TRBJ1-5; D gene unclear. CDR1 and CDR2 (germline): MNHNY, SVGAGI (reference sequence). Trimming pared 6 bases from V and 0 bases from J, leaving 15 bases between. The length of the CDR3 is 16 residues. The CDR3 sequence: CASSDRPNYSNQPQHF. In DNA, the CDR3 is TGTGCCAGCAGCGACCGACCCAACTATAGCAATCAGCCCCAGCATTTT.

The chain is built from TRBV6-6 and TRBJ2-3; 9 nucleotides match TRBD1. This CDR3 comprises 18 residues. Losses at the gene ends were 5 bases for V and 3 bases for J; bases not matched to a gene: 15. The germline gives CDR1 MNHNY, CDR2 SVGAGI (reference sequence). In nucleotides, the CDR3 is TGTGCCAGCAGTCCCCGAGGGACAGGGAAACGGGGGACAGATACGCAGTATTTT. This translates into CASSPRGTGKRGTDTQYF.

The chain links TRBV28 to TRBJ1-3, with 10 bases lining up with TRBD1. The junction had 10 bases not matched to a gene; V was cut back by 5 bases and J by 3 bases. Germline V gives CDR1 MDHEN, CDR2 SYDVKM. The CDR3 sequence is 17 residues long. The chain's CDR3 is CASSPMWDRGFGNTIYF. The CDR3 bases are TGTGCCAGCAGTCCGATGTGGGACAGGGGTTTTGGAAACACCATATATTTT.

V and J are TRBV7-2 and TRBJ2-4; 8 bases fit TRBD2. J lost 4 bases, V lost 1 base, and 9 bases had no gene match. Germline loops: CDR1 SGHTA, CDR2 FQGNSA. CDR3 size: 17 residues. The CDR3 protein is CASSLEVAGGSKNIQYF. CDR3 nucleotides: TGTGCCAGCAGCTTAGAGGTGGCGGGGGGCTCAAAAAACATTCAGTACTTC.

The chain uses TRBV9 and TRBJ2-7; tentative D call: TRBD1 (6 bases). CDR1 SGDLS and CDR2 YYNGEE come from the germline V gene. The CDR3 extends over 14 amino acids. V was shortened by 3 bases and J by 4 bases, with 14 bases between the two germline ends. The CDR3 nucleotides are TGTGCCAGCAGCGAACAGGGAAGTTTGTACGAGCAGTACTTC. Its protein product is CASSEQGSLYEQYF.

V and J are TRBV7-2 and TRBJ1-2; D call uncertain. V dropped 0 bases and J dropped 9 bases, with 11 bases sitting between them. The CDR3 has 13 residues. The germline gives CDR1 SGHTA, CDR2 FQGNSA. DNA for the CDR3: TGTGCCAGCAGCTTAGCCCCGAGGGAGAGCTACACCTTC. Translating gives CASSLAPRESYTF.

The CDR3 bases are TGTGCCAGCAGTGACTCGACCACAAGGGGGTCCGGGGAGCTGTTTTTT. This encodes CASSDSTTRGSGELFF. The chain recombines TRBV6-4 with TRBJ2-2, with D tentatively TRBD1 (6 bases). The CDR3 is made up of 16 amino acids. The V end lost 0 bases, the J end lost 6 bases, and 14 bases lay between the germline ends. Germline V gene lookup returns CDR1 MRHNA and CDR2 SNTAGT.

V gene TRBV2 combines with J gene TRBJ2-1; 9 positions match TRBD1. CDR1 and CDR2 (germline): SNHLY, FYNNEI. This CDR3 is 18 amino acids long. Germline trimming cut 6 bases from V and 5 bases from J; bases unmatched to any gene: 17. CDR3 DNA sequence: TGTGCCAGCAGCGCCCTTGGGACAGGGACCGTTATTGACAATGAGCAGTTCTTC. Residues: CASSALGTGTVIDNEQFF.

J is TRBJ2-1 and V is TRBV5-4; possible D gene TRBD1, 6 bases. Germline CDR1 and CDR2: SGHNT and YYREEE (reference sequence). The CDR3 loop spans 15 amino acids. Trimming shortened V by 4 bases and J by 8 bases, and 19 bases separated the two germline ends. The chain's CDR3 is CASSHITGRIDEQFF. As DNA, the CDR3 is TGTGCCAGCAGCCACATTACAGGGCGGATCGATGAGCAGTTCTTC. Full variable domain (rest looked up from reference TRBV5-4 and TRBJ2-1): ETGVTQSPTHLIKTRGQQVTLRCSSQSGHNTVSWYQQALGQGPQFIFQYYREEENGRGNFPPRFSGLQFPNYSSELNVNALELDDSALYLCASSHITGRIDEQFFGPGTRLTVL.

The chain links TRBV7-9 to TRBJ2-1; 7 bases map to TRBD2. Trimming took 1 base from V and 8 from J; bases not matched to a gene: 14. The CDR3 consists of 17 residues. Looked up from germline, CDR1 is SEHNR and CDR2 is FQNEAQ (reference sequence). CDR3 sequence: CASSLGVLAVGGYEQFF. Written as DNA, the CDR3 is TGTGCCAGCAGCTTAGGAGTTCTGGCCGTCGGGGGGTATGAGCAGTTCTTC.

This chain connects TRBV6-6 to TRBJ1-1; D unresolved. The CDR3 runs 15 residues. Germline CDR1 and CDR2: MNHNY and SVGAGI (reference sequence). Between the trimmed V and J ends, which lost 4 bases and 2 bases, there was a span of 14 bases. CDR3 sequence reads: CASSSKRRGNTEAFF. The CDR3 DNA follows: TGTGCCAGCAGTTCTAAAAGAAGAGGCAACACTGAAGCTTTCTTT.

The chain carries TRBV5-1 and TRBJ2-7, with 12 positions matching TRBD2. Losses at the gene ends were 4 bases for V and 7 bases for J; bases not matched to a gene: 6. This CDR3 contains 14 residues. The germline V gene has CDR1 SGHRS and CDR2 YFSETQ. CDR3: CASSPPGLAGEQYF. CDR3 coding DNA: TGCGCCAGCAGCCCGCCGGGACTAGCGGGTGAGCAGTACTTC. Together with reference TRBV5-1 and TRBJ2-7, the CDR3 gives the full variable domain: KAGVTQTPRYLIKTRGQQVTLSCSPISGHRSVSWYQQTPGQGLQFLFEYFSETQRNKGNFPGRFSGRQFSNSRSEMNVSTLELGDSALYLCASSPPGLAGEQYFGPGTRLTVT.

V and J are TRBV5-4 and TRBJ2-7, with 12 positions matching TRBD2. Germline CDR1 reads SGHNT; CDR2 reads YYREEE (reference sequence). J gave up 6 bases and V 0 bases, and 7 bases lay outside the gene matches. CDR3 length: 16 residues. The CDR3 protein is CASSLAQTSGRSEQYF. For the CDR3, the DNA is TGTGCCAGCAGCTTGGCGCAGACTAGCGGGAGATCCGAGCAGTACTTC.